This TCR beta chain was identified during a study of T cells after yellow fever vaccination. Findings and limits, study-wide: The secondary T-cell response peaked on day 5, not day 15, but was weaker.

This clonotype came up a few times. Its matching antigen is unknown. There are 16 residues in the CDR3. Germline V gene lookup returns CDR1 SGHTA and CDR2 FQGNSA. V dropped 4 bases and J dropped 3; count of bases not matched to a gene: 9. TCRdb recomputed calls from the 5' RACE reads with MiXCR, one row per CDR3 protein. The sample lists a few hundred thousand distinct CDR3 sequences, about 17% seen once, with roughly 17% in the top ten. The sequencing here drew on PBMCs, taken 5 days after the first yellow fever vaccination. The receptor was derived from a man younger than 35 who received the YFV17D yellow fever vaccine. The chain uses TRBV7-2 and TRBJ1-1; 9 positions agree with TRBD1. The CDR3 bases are TGTGCCAGCAGCTGGGGACAGGGATCGGGGGACACTGAAGCTTTCTTT. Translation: CASSWGQGSGDTEAFF.